One sample yielded the 2 T cell receptor beta chains listed below, sequenced in a study of vaccination effects on CD4 cells after COVID-19. The data were produced by immunoSEQ multiplex PCR, yet TCRdb's version contains in-frame clones alone and is incomplete. Among 25,000 to 40,000 clones, approximately 68% were seen once, and the ten largest hold roughly 8.2%. These receptors have no identified antigens. ViraFEST used viral peptide pools to expand antigen-specific CD4+ T cells before sequencing. Culturing for 9 to 10 days preceded CD4+ T cell isolation. Every participant took two doses of the BNT162b2 or mRNA-1273 vaccine. Sequencing used CD4+ T cells from PBMCs cultured with SARS-CoV-2 spike peptides, obtained after COVID-19 vaccination. These receptors were collected from a human donor who received a COVID-19 vaccine.

This chain uses TRBV27 with TRBJ2-6; D is uncertain. The CDR3 is 15 amino acids. Trimming stripped 5 bases from V and 1 base from J, with 9 bases between. Germline V gene lookup returns CDR1 MNHEY and CDR2 SMNVEV (reference sequence). The CDR3 DNA reads TGTGCCAGCAGTCCCCGGATATCTGGGGCCAACGTCCTGACTTTC. Encoded protein: CASSPRISGANVLTF.

V and J are TRBV6-5 and TRBJ2-1; TRBD2 matches at 14 bases. Per germline, CDR1 MNHEY and CDR2 SVGAGI. V lost 0 bases, J lost 9 bases, and 4 bases stayed unmatched. CDR3 size: 16 residues. The CDR3 nucleotides are TGTGCCAGCAGTTACTCGACTAGCGGGGGGGCGGGTGAGCAGTTCTTC. Translation gives CASSYSTSGGAGEQFF.